The clone carrying this T cell receptor (beta chain) has a handful of counts. Germline V gene sequence: CDR1 KGHDR, CDR2 SFDVKD. The CDR3 totals 12 residues. V was cut by 4 bases and J by 8 bases, with 10 bases left in between. This sample is part of a study of blood T cell repertoires in COVID-19. Study background: COVID-19 samples from acute and convalescent phases originated in the United States, Italy and Spain. The cDNA or gDNA used as material had been derived from T cells, B-cell-depleted T cells, or PBMCs.

Original methodology: Quantification of nucleated cells was approximated via reference gene primer amplification. Using immunoSEQ multiplex PCR, the repertoire was profiled, and TCRdb retains in-frame clones only, with some absent. From that table come the V and J calls and clone size; the DNA was used to work out D and trimming. The sample shows about 280,000 clones, 75% to 85% of them seen only once. The V call is TRBV24-1, the J call TRBJ1-1, with D perhaps TRBD1 (6 bases). The clonotype originates from a man aged 50-60 years with active or convalescent COVID-19. The sequencing sample was made of peripheral blood. CDR3: CATSDYTGEAFF. CDR3 bases: TGTGCCACCAGTGACTACACAGGGGAAGCTTTCTTT.